The clone carrying this T cell receptor (beta chain) has a count of ten or more. This record belongs to a study of spatial heterogeneity in lung cancer. A unique molecular identifier was carried by every single TCR cDNA molecule. TCRdb redid the calling of the 5' RACE reads with MiXCR, one entry per CDR3 protein. Of roughly 25,000 distinct CDR3 sequences in the sample, over 6% were seen once. The CDR3 length is 15 residues. The germline gives CDR1 ENHRY, CDR2 SYGVKD. The V gene lost 2 bases and the J gene lost 4 bases, with 12 bases spanning the gap. Time point noted: sample taken at primary tumor resection. Whole RNA obtained from tumor, nontumor lung or frozen PBMC underwent sequencing without sorting.

The chain joins TRBV10-3 to TRBJ1-5; a weak D match, TRBD1 (6 bases). This clonotype originated in a male donor with early-stage non-small cell lung cancer. This sample comprised PBMCs, obtained at surgery. CDR3 loop: CAISEVRGNNQPQHF. CDR3 coding DNA: TGTGCCATCAGTGAGGTCAGGGGTAATAATCAGCCCCAGCATTTT.